The 12 T cell receptor beta chains below all came from one sample that was sequenced in a study of shared clonotypes between healthy human individuals. Sequencing used immunoSEQ multiplex PCR; TCRdb keeps in-frame clones, though not all of them. This table has 450,000 to 500,000 clones, around 80% appearing once. The source material was PBMCs. The receptors were gathered from a woman aged 40 to 50 in good health. Some clones in this sample may be carry-over from other donors' samples.

V usage is TRBV4-1 and J usage is TRBJ2-4, with a weak D call TRBD2 (6 bases). This CDR3 comprises 16 residues. Germline V CDR1 and CDR2: MGHRA, YSYEKL. The V end lost 1 base, the J end lost 6 bases, and 16 bases lay between the germline ends. CDR3 residues: CASSQGRVGSTNIQYF. The CDR3 nucleotides read TGCGCCAGCAGCCAAGGAAGGGTCGGGAGTACAAACATTCAGTACTTC.

This clone came up once. This sample also contains other DNA sequences that code for the same CDR3. The chain links TRBV27 to TRBJ1-1; D is ambiguous. CDR1 MNHEY and CDR2 SMNVEV come from the germline V gene (reference sequence). The V and J ends lost 6 bases and 5 bases respectively, with 16 bases between them. CDR3 size: 14 residues. DNA for the CDR3: TGTGCCAGCAGCCTCCCGGGTCCCGGGACTGAAGCTTTCTTT. Translated, it gives CASSLPGPGTEAFF.

V and J are TRBV25-1 and TRBJ1-1, with D uncertain. There are 15 residues in the CDR3. The ends were cut back, 2 bases at V and 4 bases at J, with 14 bases in the middle. Germline V CDR1 and CDR2: MGHDK, SYGVNS. CDR3 coding DNA: TGTGCCAGCAGTGAAGGGCGGCGGTGGCGCACTGAAGCTTTCTTT. Amino acid sequence: CASSEGRRWRTEAFF.

DNA of the CDR3: TGTGCCAGCAGAGTGGGGATGCAAGAGACCCAGTACTTC. The encoded protein is CASRVGMQETQYF. The chain employs TRBV6-1 and TRBJ2-5; no definite D call. V shed 6 bases and J shed 2 bases, with 10 bases lying between them. Per germline, CDR1 MNHNS and CDR2 SASEGT. The CDR3 extends over 13 amino acids.

The chain links TRBV27 to TRBJ2-7; D is undetermined. Germline lookup yields CDR1 MNHEY and CDR2 SMNVEV (reference sequence). Trimming shortened V by 7 bases and J by 1 base, and 17 bases separated the two germline ends. The CDR3 is 15 amino acids. The CDR3 sequence is CASTPRRAASYEQYF. The CDR3 DNA sequence: TGTGCCAGCACCCCCCGCCGTGCAGCATCCTACGAGCAGTACTTC.

The rearrangement uses TRBV29-1 and TRBJ2-3; D is ambiguous. The CDR3 runs 9 residues. Germline assignment: CDR1 SQVTM and CDR2 ANQGSEA. Deletions cut 3 bases from V and 6 bases from J, with 1 base between. The CDR3 reads CSVEDTQYF. CDR3 sequence (DNA): TGCAGCGTTGAGGATACGCAGTATTTT.

On this clone itself: An end of the junction differs from the germline gene, which may be a read error. The J gene is TRBJ2-5, the V gene TRBV6-1, with 8 positions matching TRBD2. The CDR3 consists of 15 residues. Germline CDR1 is MNHNS and CDR2 is SASEGT. The CDR3 nucleotides are TGTGCCAGCAGTGAAACGGGAGGGCCCTCAGAGAACCAGTACTTC. Its protein product is CASSETGGPSENQYF.

CDR3 bases: TGTGCCAGCAGTATAATTACCGCCCGGGCCCAAAAAACCTTC. Its translation is CASSIITARAQKTF. The V and J genes are TRBV28 and TRBJ1-2, with D unresolved. Trimming removed 5 bases from V and 14 bases from J, with 24 bases in between. This CDR3 has 14 amino acids. Germline V lookup: CDR1 MDHEN, CDR2 SYDVKM.

This clone was counted a single time. V usage is TRBV25-1 and J usage is TRBJ2-1; the match to TRBD2 covers 13 bases. The J segment lost 8 bases and the V segment lost 6 bases, leaving 13 bases of the junction unmatched. In germline, CDR1 is MGHDK, CDR2 SYGVNS. The CDR3 runs to 17 residues. In DNA form, the CDR3 reads TGTGCCAGCAGCGCCCCGGGACTAGCGGGGACAGGGGATGAGCAGTTCTTC. Translated: CASSAPGLAGTGDEQFF.

CDR3 amino acids: CASSFGQVEKLFF. The CDR3 DNA follows: TGTGCCAGCAGCTTCGGGCAGGTTGAAAAACTGTTTTTT. The V and J genes are TRBV7-2 and TRBJ1-4; D is uncertain. Trimming removed 3 bases from V and 7 bases from J, with 9 bases in between. Germline assignment: CDR1 SGHTA and CDR2 FQGNSA. There are 13 residues in the CDR3.

The chain couples TRBV28 to TRBJ2-5; D gene uncertain. With 8 bases removed from V and 5 bases from J, the gap between germline ends came to 18 bases. This CDR3 is 14 amino acids long. CDR1 MDHEN and CDR2 SYDVKM come from the germline V gene. The CDR3 sequence: CASLGSGSVETQYF. CDR3 in DNA: TGTGCCAGCCTCGGAAGTGGTAGTGTGGAGACCCAGTACTTC.

V gene TRBV4-2 combines with J gene TRBJ1-1; 8 bases agree with TRBD1. V lost 5 bases, J lost 5 bases, and 7 bases stayed unmatched. CDR1 LGHNA and CDR2 YNFKEQ come from the germline V gene. The CDR3 totals 14 residues. The CDR3 loop is CASSEGTGGTEAFF. CDR3 bases: TGTGCCAGCAGCGAAGGGACAGGAGGTACTGAAGCTTTCTTT.